The 21 T cell receptor beta chains reported below all come from one sample, sequenced in a study of blood T cell repertoires in COVID-19. Only in-frame clones appear in the TCRdb table, and some are missing; sequencing was by immunoSEQ multiplex PCR. The table shows around 77,000 clones, with more than 80% occurring only once. The sequencing sample was made of peripheral blood. These receptors were collected from an elderly man with acute or convalescent COVID-19.

The rearrangement joins TRBV4-3 to TRBJ2-4, with D unclear. The ends were cut back, 0 bases at V and 6 bases at J, with 12 bases in the middle. This CDR3 region has 15 residues. Germline CDR1 and CDR2: LGHNA and YSLEER. CDR3 sequence (DNA): TGCGCCAGCAGCCAAGATGTCCAGGCGTTAAACATTCAGTACTTC. This gives the protein CASSQDVQALNIQYF.

V is TRBV10-1 and J is TRBJ2-7, with 9 bases identical to TRBD2. The CDR3 covers 15 residues. Trimming removed 3 bases from V and 5 bases from J; junction bases left unmatched: 8. The germline V gene encodes CDR1 WNHNN and CDR2 SYGVQD (reference sequence). The CDR3 nucleotides read TGCGCCAGCAGTGAAAAAGCTAGCGGGATAAACGAGCAGTACTTC. It encodes CASSEKASGINEQYF.

The V and J genes are TRBV5-6 and TRBJ2-1; TRBD2 might be the D (5 bases). Germline V lookup: CDR1 SGHDT, CDR2 YYEEEE. V lost 6 bases, J lost 7 bases, and 20 bases lay in between. CDR3 length: 15 amino acids. The CDR3 here is CASTPSRGSWNEQFF. Here the CDR3 DNA reads TGTGCCAGCACTCCCTCTAGAGGGAGCTGGAATGAGCAGTTCTTC.

This clone is medium-sized. The limits of the CDR3 on the DNA are not certain, so only TCRdb's listed CDR3 is given. The chain links TRBV5-1 to TRBJ2-5; no DNA check was done on the table's D call, TRBD1. Germline V gene lookup returns CDR1 SGHRS and CDR2 YFSETQ. From its first to its last residue, the CDR3 has 16 amino acids. Here the CDR3 reads CASSSSIGVDQETQYF.

The chain has TRBV10-2 and TRBJ2-1, with 14 bases fitting TRBD2. The germline V gene has CDR1 WSHSY and CDR2 SAAADI. J was trimmed by 9 bases and V by 5 bases; bases with no gene match: 3. The CDR3 has 14 amino acids. CDR3 protein: CASSRLAGGSEQFF. CDR3 DNA sequence: TGCGCCAGCAGTCGACTAGCGGGAGGGAGTGAGCAGTTCTTC.

The CDR3 protein is CASSFGLGGNQPQHF. The CDR3 region has the DNA TGTGCCAGCAGCTTCGGGTTAGGGGGCAATCAGCCCCAGCATTTT. The chain has TRBV7-2 and TRBJ1-5; D is possibly TRBD1 (5 bases). The V end was cut by 3 bases, the J end by 2 bases, with 11 bases between. The CDR3 loop spans 15 amino acids. From germline, CDR1 is SGHTA and CDR2 FQGNSA.

The J gene is TRBJ2-7, the V gene TRBV5-1; TRBD1 agrees at 8 bases. CDR3 length: 20 amino acids. Looked up from germline, CDR1 is SGHRS and CDR2 is YFSETQ. V gave up 4 bases and J gave up 1 base; unmatched junction bases: 22. CDR3 in amino acids: CASSTTGGQGLLRRSYEQYF. The CDR3 DNA follows: TGCGCCAGCAGCACGACTGGAGGACAGGGATTATTAAGGAGGTCCTACGAGCAGTACTTC.

This rearrangement joins TRBV25-1 to TRBJ1-4; 8 bases fit TRBD1. CDR1 and CDR2 (germline): MGHDK, SYGVNS. The CDR3 is made up of 16 amino acids. V dropped 3 bases and J dropped 5; count of bases not matched to a gene: 8. The CDR3 nucleotides are TGTGCCAGCAGTGACCGCCGGACAGGGATAAATGAAAAACTGTTTTTT. Amino acid sequence: CASSDRRTGINEKLFF.

This clone was detected once. This chain connects TRBV12-5 to TRBJ2-7; 10 bases are shared with TRBD1. CDR3 length: 17 residues. Germline-derived CDR1 and CDR2 are LGHNT and FRNRAP. The J segment lost 4 bases and the V segment lost 7 bases, leaving 16 bases of the junction unmatched. The CDR3 loop is CASALLSRQGAPYEQYF. CDR3 DNA sequence: TGTGCTAGTGCCTTACTTTCGAGACAGGGGGCGCCGTACGAGCAGTACTTC.

V is TRBV7-2 and J is TRBJ2-1; 8 bases agree with TRBD2. There are 14 residues in the CDR3. J lost 4 bases, V lost 5 bases, and 4 bases had no gene match. CDR1 SGHTA and CDR2 FQGNSA come from the germline V gene. The CDR3 DNA sequence: TGTGCCAGCAGCCAGCGGGGGTTTTACAATGAGCAGTTCTTC. Its protein is CASSQRGFYNEQFF.

This chain uses TRBV6-5 with TRBJ1-4; tentative D call: TRBD1 (5 bases). This CDR3 is 15 amino acids long. V was cut by 2 bases and J by 3 bases, with 10 bases left in between. CDR1 is MNHEY and CDR2 is SVGAGI in the germline V gene. The DNA for the CDR3 is TGTGCCAGCAGTTACATCGACAGCCCTAATGAAAAACTGTTTTTT. This gives the protein CASSYIDSPNEKLFF.

The chain combines TRBV19 with TRBJ1-4; 7 bases agree with TRBD1. The CDR3 is made up of 15 amino acids. J gave up 5 bases and V 6 bases, and 9 bases lay outside the gene matches. Per the germline V gene, CDR1 is LNHDA and CDR2 is SQIVND (reference sequence). The CDR3: CASRATGVPNEKLFF. CDR3 nucleotide sequence: TGTGCCAGTAGGGCCACAGGGGTGCCGAATGAAAAACTGTTTTTT. Supplemented by reference TRBV19 and TRBJ1-4, the full variable domain reads DGGITQSPKYLFRKEGQNVTLSCEQNLNHDAMYWYRQDPGQGLRLIYYSQIVNDFQKGDIAEGYSVSREKKESFPLTVTSAQKNPTAFYLCASRATGVPNEKLFFGSGTQLSVL.

This clone was counted a few times. The genes are TRBV9 and TRBJ1-2, with D hard to call. CDR3 size: 14 residues. Germline CDR1 is SGDLS and CDR2 is YYNGEE. The V end lost 4 bases, the J end lost 4 bases, and 14 bases lay between the germline ends. The DNA for the CDR3 is TGTGCCAGCAGCCACTCCGGGGTGCTCTATGGCTACACCTTC. Translated, it gives CASSHSGVLYGYTF.

CDR3 amino acids: CASSSPGLERYEQYF. CDR3 DNA sequence: TGTGCCAGCAGTTCCCCGGGACTCGAGCGCTACGAGCAGTACTTC. The chain links TRBV6-5 to TRBJ2-7; tentatively, D is TRBD2 (6 bases). The germline CDR1 and CDR2 sequences are MNHEY and SVGAGI. Trimming left V 4 bases short and J 3 bases short, with 16 bases between. This CDR3 is 15 amino acids long.

V is TRBV6-2 or TRBV6-3 and J is TRBJ2-1; weak D call: TRBD2 (5 bases). Trimming took 2 bases from V and 0 from J, leaving 8 bases between them. Germline V CDR1 and CDR2: MNHEY, SVGEGT. CDR3 size: 15 residues. The CDR3 reads CASSYRRSSYNEQFF. CDR3 sequence (DNA): TGTGCCAGCAGTTACAGGAGGAGCTCCTACAATGAGCAGTTCTTC.

CDR3 sequence reads: CATSDWQGNTQYF. For the CDR3, the DNA is TGTGCCACCAGTGATTGGCAGGGAAATACGCAGTATTTT. V and J are TRBV24-1 and TRBJ2-3, with a possible D match to TRBD1 (5 bases). The CDR3 spans 13 residues. Germline V gene sequence: CDR1 KGHDR, CDR2 SFDVKD. Deletions cut 2 bases from V and 7 bases from J, with 9 bases between.

The chain joins TRBV6-6 to TRBJ2-1; D is perhaps TRBD2 (6 bases). Per germline, CDR1 MNHNY and CDR2 SVGAGI (reference sequence). The ends were cut back, 5 bases at V and 2 bases at J, with 13 bases in the middle. The CDR3 covers 15 residues. The CDR3 loop reads CASSPGTLAYNEQFF. For the CDR3, the DNA is TGTGCCAGCAGTCCCGGGACTCTGGCCTACAATGAGCAGTTCTTC.

The V call is TRBV4-3, the J call TRBJ2-7; TRBD1 might be the D (6 bases). This CDR3 comprises 14 residues. Germline V lookup: CDR1 LGHNA, CDR2 YSLEER. The V end was cut by 1 base, the J end by 7 bases, with 14 bases between. The CDR3 loop is CASSQAHRVREQYF. The CDR3 DNA sequence: TGCGCCAGCAGCCAAGCTCACAGGGTGAGGGAGCAGTACTTC.

This clone was counted between two and nine times. V and J are TRBV6-4 and TRBJ2-7; tentatively, D is TRBD1 (6 bases). The CDR3 consists of 13 residues. Germline assignment: CDR1 MRHNA and CDR2 SNTAGT. The germline V and J ends were trimmed by 6 bases and 1 base, with 10 bases remaining between them. The CDR3 here is CASSRGLSYEQYF. DNA of the CDR3: TGTGCCAGCAGCAGGGGTTTATCCTACGAGCAGTACTTC.

The V call is TRBV28, the J call TRBJ2-3; 7 bases align to TRBD1. With V trimmed by 2 bases and J by 2 bases, 7 bases remained unmatched. Germline CDR1 is MDHEN and CDR2 is SYDVKM. The CDR3 has 16 residues. CDR3 nucleotide sequence: TGTGCCAGCAGTTTAGAGGGGGACAGAATCACAGATACGCAGTATTTT. This codes for CASSLEGDRITDTQYF.

The chain is built from TRBV5-4 and TRBJ1-1; tentative D call: TRBD1 (5 bases). V lost 2 bases, J lost 1 base, and 6 bases lay in between. CDR1 and CDR2 (germline): SGHNT, YYREEE (reference sequence). The CDR3 length is 13 residues. The CDR3 protein is CASSFGGNTEAFF. Here the CDR3 DNA reads TGTGCCAGCAGCTTCGGGGGGAACACTGAAGCTTTCTTT.